The 9 T cell receptor beta chains in this list originate from one sample, sequenced in a study of blood T cell repertoires in COVID-19. Sequenced by immunoSEQ multiplex PCR; TCRdb stores in-frame clones only, minus some. The data contain under 200,000 clones, roughly 86% of them seen just once; the ten biggest clones take up about 6.5%. The sample was peripheral blood. These receptors were collected from a woman over 75 in a cohort sampled during active or convalescent COVID-19.

This chain uses TRBV6-6 with TRBJ1-2; 7 positions agree with TRBD1. The V gene end was trimmed by 5 bases and the J gene end by 2 bases; junction bases not matched to a gene: 2. This CDR3 has 13 residues. The germline V gene encodes CDR1 MNHNY and CDR2 SVGAGI (reference sequence). As DNA, the CDR3 is TGTGCCAGCAGTACGACAGGGAACTATGGCTACACCTTC. This sequence encodes CASSTTGNYGYTF.

In DNA form, the CDR3 reads TGCGCCAGCAGCCAATCTCCCATAGGGGCAGATACGCAGTATTTT. This encodes CASSQSPIGADTQYF. This rearrangement joins TRBV4-1 to TRBJ2-3, with D maybe TRBD1 (5 bases). Germline CDR1 reads MGHRA; CDR2 reads YSYEKL. CDR3 length: 15 amino acids. With 2 bases removed from V and 4 bases from J, the gap between germline ends came to 13 bases.

The count of this clone is one. This chain links TRBV29-1 with TRBJ2-7; 9 nucleotides agree with TRBD2. The germline V gene has CDR1 SQVTM and CDR2 ANQGSEA. The CDR3 totals 14 residues. V was pared by 7 bases and J by 2 bases, with 9 bases of the junction left unmatched. The CDR3 nucleotides are TGCAGCGCCCAAACCGGACTAGCGACCTACGAGCAGTACGTC. Protein sequence: CSAQTGLATYEQYV.

This rearrangement joins TRBV5-4 to TRBJ2-3; 8 bases line up with TRBD2. The V segment lost 2 bases and the J segment 2 bases; nucleotides outside the gene matches: 7. Germline assignment: CDR1 SGHNT and CDR2 YYREEE (reference sequence). The length of the CDR3 is 16 residues. CDR3 bases: TGTGCCAGCAGCTTTGTGAGCGGGGGAAACACAGATACGCAGTATTTT. Residues: CASSFVSGGNTDTQYF.

This chain uses TRBV24-1 with TRBJ1-1, with TRBD1 matching over 7 bases. CDR3 length: 15 residues. Looked up from germline, CDR1 is KGHDR and CDR2 is SFDVKD. Losses at the gene ends were 6 bases for V and 7 bases for J; bases not matched to a gene: 13. The CDR3 protein is CATSSTGRGVGEAFF. CDR3 nucleotides: TGTGCCACCAGTTCAACTGGCAGGGGGGTAGGTGAAGCTTTCTTT.

V usage is TRBV10-3 and J usage is TRBJ1-6; D is unclear. The germline CDR1 and CDR2 sequences are ENHRY and SYGVKD. CDR3 length equals 13 residues. V was shortened by 5 bases and J by 5 bases, with 7 bases between the two germline ends. In DNA, the CDR3 is TGTGCCATCAGTCTCTCTGATAATTCACCCCTCCACTTT. Translation gives CAISLSDNSPLHF.

This CDR3 reads CASHLGGDYGYTF. The DNA of the CDR3 is TGTGCCAGCCACCTCGGAGGGGACTATGGCTACACCTTC. The rearrangement joins TRBV7-9 to TRBJ1-2; maybe TRBD1 (5 bases). The germline CDR1 and CDR2 sequences are SEHNR and FQNEAQ (reference sequence). Trimming cost V 8 bases and J 3 bases, with 13 bases left between them. The CDR3 has 13 residues.

V gene TRBV6-5 combines with J gene TRBJ2-7; 9 positions agree with TRBD1. Germline-derived CDR1 and CDR2 are MNHEY and SVGAGI. V lost 0 bases and J lost 3; bases outside the gene matches: 3. The CDR3 has 15 residues. The CDR3 DNA is TGTGCCAGCAGTTACTCAGGGACAGGGAACTACGAGCAGTACGTC. Amino acids: CASSYSGTGNYEQYV.

The rearrangement joins TRBV7-2 to TRBJ2-5; 12 nucleotides line up with TRBD2. CDR1 SGHTA and CDR2 FQGNSA come from the germline V gene. The CDR3 is made up of 18 amino acids. V shed 5 bases, J shed 4 bases, and the junction held 14 bases outside the gene matches. CDR3 amino acids: CASSLRRSSGGGLETQYF. The CDR3 coding sequence is TGTGCCAGCAGCCTCCGTAGGTCTAGCGGGGGGGGGTTAGAGACCCAGTACTTC.